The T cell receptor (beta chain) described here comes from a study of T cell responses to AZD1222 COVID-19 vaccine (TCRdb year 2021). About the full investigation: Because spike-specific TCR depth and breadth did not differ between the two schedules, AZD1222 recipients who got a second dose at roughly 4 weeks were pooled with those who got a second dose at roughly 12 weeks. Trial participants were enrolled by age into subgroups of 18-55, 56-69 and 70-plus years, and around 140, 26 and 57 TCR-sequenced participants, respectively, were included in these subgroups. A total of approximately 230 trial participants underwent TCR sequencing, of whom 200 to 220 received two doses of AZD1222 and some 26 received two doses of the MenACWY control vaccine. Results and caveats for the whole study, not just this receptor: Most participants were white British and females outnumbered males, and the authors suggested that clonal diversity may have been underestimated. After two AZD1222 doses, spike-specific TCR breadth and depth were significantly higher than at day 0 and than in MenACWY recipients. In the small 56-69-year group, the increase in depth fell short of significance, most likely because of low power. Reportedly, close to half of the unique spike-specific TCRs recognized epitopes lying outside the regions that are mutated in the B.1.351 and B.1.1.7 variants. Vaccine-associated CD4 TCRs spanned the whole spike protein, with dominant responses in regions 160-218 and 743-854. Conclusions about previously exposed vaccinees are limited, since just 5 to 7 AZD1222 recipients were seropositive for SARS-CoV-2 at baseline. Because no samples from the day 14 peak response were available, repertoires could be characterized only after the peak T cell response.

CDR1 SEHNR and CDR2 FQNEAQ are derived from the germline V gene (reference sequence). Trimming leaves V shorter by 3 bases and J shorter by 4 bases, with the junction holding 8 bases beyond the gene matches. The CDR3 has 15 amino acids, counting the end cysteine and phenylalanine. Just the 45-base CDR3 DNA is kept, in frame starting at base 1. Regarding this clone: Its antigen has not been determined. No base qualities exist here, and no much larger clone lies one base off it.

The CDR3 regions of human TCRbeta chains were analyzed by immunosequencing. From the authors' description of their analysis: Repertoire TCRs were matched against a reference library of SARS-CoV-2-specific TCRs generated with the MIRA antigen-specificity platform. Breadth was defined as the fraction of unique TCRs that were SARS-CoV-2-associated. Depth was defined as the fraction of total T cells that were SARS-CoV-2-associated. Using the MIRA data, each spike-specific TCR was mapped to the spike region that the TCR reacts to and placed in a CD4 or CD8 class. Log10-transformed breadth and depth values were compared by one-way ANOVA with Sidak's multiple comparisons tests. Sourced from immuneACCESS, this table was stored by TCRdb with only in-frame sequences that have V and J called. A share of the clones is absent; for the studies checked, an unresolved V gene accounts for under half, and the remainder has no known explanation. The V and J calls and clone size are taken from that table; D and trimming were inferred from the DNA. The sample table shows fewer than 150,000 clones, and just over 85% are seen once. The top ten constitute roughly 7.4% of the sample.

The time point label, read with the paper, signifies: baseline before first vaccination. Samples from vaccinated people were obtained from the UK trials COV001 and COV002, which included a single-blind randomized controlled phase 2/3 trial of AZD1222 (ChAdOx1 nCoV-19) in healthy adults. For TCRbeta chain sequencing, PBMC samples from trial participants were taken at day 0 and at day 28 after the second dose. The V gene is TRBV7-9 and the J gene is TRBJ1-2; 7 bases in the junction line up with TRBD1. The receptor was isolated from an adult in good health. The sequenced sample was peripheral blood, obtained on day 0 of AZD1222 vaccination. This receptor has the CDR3 CASSFNDRARYGYTF. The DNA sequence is TGTGCCAGCAGCTTCAATGACAGGGCCCGCTATGGCTACACCTTC.